This T cell receptor beta chain was recovered during a study of CD8+CD57+ T cells in acquired aplastic anemia. The CDR3 has 18 amino acids. Germline V gene lookup returns CDR1 MGHDK and CDR2 SYGVNS. Germline trimming cut 5 bases from V and 6 bases from J; bases unmatched to any gene: 15. Genomic DNA provided the template from which TCR beta VDJ and CDR3 profiles were obtained. TCRdb itself ran the reads through MiXCR, one entry per CDR3 protein. The table has roughly 51,000 distinct CDR3 sequences, about 78% seen once. The gene calls are TRBV25-1 and TRBJ2-3; 12 bases line up with TRBD2. The material sequenced was sorted CD4+, CD8+, or CD8+CD57+ T cells (not recorded which) from PBMCs. This clonotype originated in a human donor in good health, serving as a control. The chain's CDR3 is CASSLPLTSGGTGDTQYF. CDR3 DNA sequence: TGTGCCAGCAGTCTCCCTTTGACTAGCGGGGGAACCGGGGATACGCAGTATTTT.